One sample yielded the 8 T cell receptor beta chains listed below, sequenced in a study of blood T cell repertoires in COVID-19. Assay used: immunoSEQ multiplex PCR; TCRdb lists only in-frame clones, some missing. The table lists 150,000 or so clones, roughly 87% of them singletons. Input material: PBMCs or T cells enriched from blood (not recorded which). Receptors originate from a woman between 50 and 59 years old who had recovered from COVID-19.

The V call is TRBV29-1, the J call TRBJ2-1; TRBD2 aligns across 8 bases. Per the germline V gene, CDR1 is SQVTM and CDR2 is ANQGSEA. The CDR3 extends over 18 amino acids. The junction had 18 bases not matched to a gene; V was cut back by 1 base and J by 7 bases. The CDR3 spells CSVEAASGLWGEANEQFF. CDR3 DNA: TGCAGCGTTGAAGCGGCTAGCGGGCTGTGGGGCGAAGCGAATGAGCAGTTCTTC.

The chain links TRBV25-1 to TRBJ1-1; a weak D match, TRBD1 (6 bases). From germline, CDR1 is MGHDK and CDR2 SYGVNS. The CDR3 is 16 amino acids. The germline V and J ends were trimmed by 2 bases and 7 bases, with 20 bases remaining between them. CDR3 in DNA: TGTGCCAGCAGTGAAAGTTCGACAGGTGGAAGGGGTGAAGCTTTCTTT. Its protein is CASSESSTGGRGEAFF.

This clone occurred a few times. V is TRBV2 and J is TRBJ1-1, with TRBD1 matching 9 bases. CDR1 SNHLY and CDR2 FYNNEI come from the germline V gene. V was pared by 9 bases and J by 5 bases, with 7 bases of the junction left unmatched. This CDR3 has 13 amino acids. The CDR3 sequence: CARGSTGGTEAFF. CDR3 coding DNA: TGTGCCAGGGGGTCGACAGGGGGTACTGAAGCTTTCTTT.

V is TRBV28 and J is TRBJ2-7; TRBD1 aligns across 8 bases. The junction had 5 bases not matched to a gene; V was cut back by 4 bases and J by 0 bases. Looked up from germline, CDR1 is MDHEN and CDR2 is SYDVKM. The CDR3 runs 15 residues. The CDR3 sequence: CASSSPGTGSYEQYF. The CDR3 DNA follows: TGTGCCAGCAGTTCTCCCGGGACAGGCTCCTACGAGCAGTACTTC. The full variable domain, with the rest looked up from reference TRBV28 and TRBJ2-7, is DVKVTQSSRYLVKRTGEKVFLECVQDMDHENMFWYRQDPGLGLRLIYFSYDVKMKEKGDIPEGYSVSREKKERFSLILESASTNQTSMYLCASSSPGTGSYEQYFGPGTRLTVT.

This clone was picked up one time. This sequence joins TRBV6-1 and TRBJ2-4; 9 bases are a match to TRBD1. Trimming at V came to 4 bases and at J to 0 bases, leaving 7 bases not matched to a gene. CDR1 MNHNS and CDR2 SASEGT come from the germline V gene. The CDR3 has 17 amino acids. This CDR3 reads CASSATGQGLAKNIQYF. The CDR3 DNA reads as TGTGCCAGCAGTGCGACCGGACAGGGGCTAGCCAAAAACATTCAGTACTTC.

CDR3 DNA sequence: TGTGCCACCAGTGACCCAGGACAACCCACTAACTATGGCTACACCTTC. It codes for CATSDPGQPTNYGYTF. This chain connects TRBV24-1 to TRBJ1-2; D might be TRBD1 (5 bases). CDR3 size: 16 residues. The germline V gene has CDR1 KGHDR and CDR2 SFDVKD. V was pared by 4 bases and J by 0 bases, with 14 bases between.

The chain couples TRBV10-3 to TRBJ2-7; 8 nucleotides align to TRBD1. CDR1 and CDR2 (germline): ENHRY, SYGVKD. Trimming at V came to 5 bases and at J to 0 bases, leaving 3 bases not matched to a gene. CDR3 length equals 14 residues. This chain's CDR3 is CAISPGQDSYEQYF. The CDR3 coding sequence is TGTGCCATCAGTCCGGGACAGGACTCCTACGAGCAGTACTTC.

Only a few counts were recorded for this clone. This chain uses TRBV6-5 with TRBJ2-2, with 9 bases that match TRBD2. The CDR3 is 15 amino acids. The germline V gene has CDR1 MNHEY and CDR2 SVGAGI. The junction had 7 bases not matched to a gene; V was cut back by 6 bases and J by 5 bases. CDR3: CASRLLAGATGELFF. The CDR3 region has the DNA TGTGCCAGCAGACTGTTAGCGGGGGCGACCGGGGAGCTGTTTTTT.